This T cell receptor beta chain came from a study of cytomegalovirus exposure and HLA in healthy donors. General study findings and limits: TCR beta chains associated with HLA were, in a later analysis, more clonally expanded than equally common others. Cytomegalovirus-associated status was assigned to fewer than 200 TCR beta chains. Certain indistinguishable V segments, among them TRBV6-2 and TRBV6-3, were excluded.

The PCR was carried out with 60 Vbeta primers and 13 Jbeta primers. In the authors' methods: Per a later analysis, the number of unique TCR beta chains was some 82 million, of which 9 million to 14 million were shared. Libraries were prepared by immunoSEQ multiplex PCR; TCRdb keeps only in-frame clonotypes and omits some of them. The V and J calls and clone size are taken from that table; D and trimming were inferred from the DNA. Among about 140,000 clones listed, 75% to 80% were seen once. About this clone itself: Antigen specificity is unknown.

V was clipped by 4 bases and J by 0 bases; unmatched bases: 2. Germline V CDR1 and CDR2: SNHLY, FYNNEI. This CDR3 is 15 amino acids long. This receptor was taken from a woman aged 18-29 years in good health and CMV-seropositive. The rearrangement links TRBV2 to TRBJ2-2, with 7 bases that match TRBD2. The material sequenced was PBMCs. The CDR3 DNA reads as TGTGCCAGCAGTGTGCGGGGGTCGAACACCGGGGAGCTGTTTTTT. Its protein product is CASSVRGSNTGELFF.